The 2 T cell receptor beta chains below were found in one sample sequenced in a study of T-cell reconstitution after alpha-beta-depleted transplantation in children. Library preparation (for TCRbeta) was performed with unique molecular identifiers. TCRdb re-called the PCR reads through MiXCR, storing one row per CDR3 protein. The repertoire consists of a few hundred thousand distinct CDR3 sequences, with roughly 14% occurring once and the leading ten covering over 3.5%. The sample consisted of PBMCs, taken from the stem cell graft. The receptors shown here come from a human donor who donated a stem cell graft to a child with Fanconi anemia.

This clonotype was found a few times. CDR3: CASSQETLGNSPLHF. CDR3 bases: TGCGCCAGCAGCCAGGAAACATTGGGTAATTCACCCCTCCACTTT. The J gene is TRBJ1-6, the V gene TRBV4-3; no firm D call. The CDR3 contains 15 residues. Germline V gives CDR1 LGHNA, CDR2 YSLEER. V was cut by 3 bases and J by 6 bases, with 12 bases left in between.

This clonotype has a count of ten or more. V gene TRBV5-1 combines with J gene TRBJ1-1; D uncertain. V was shortened by 5 bases and J by 5 bases, with 16 bases between the two germline ends. The CDR3 has 14 residues. Germline CDR1 reads SGHRS; CDR2 reads YFSETQ. CDR3 in DNA: TGCGCCAGCAGTCCGGACCCCGACCCAACTGAAGCTTTCTTT. This encodes CASSPDPDPTEAFF.